This is a list of T cell receptor beta chains from one sample in a study of T cell changes during pregnancy in multiple sclerosis. TCRdb's copy holds only in-frame clones and misses some; the assay was immunoSEQ multiplex PCR. Of over 25,000 clones in the sample, roughly nine tenths are singletons; the top ten hold 8.5% to 14%. Sequencing used CD8+ T cells from peripheral blood mononuclear cells, obtained in the third trimester of pregnancy. The receptors were gathered from a female donor with multiple sclerosis, enrolled in a pregnancy study. The CDR3 runs from the conserved cysteine through the conserved F or W.

v_call cdr3_aa
TRBV9 CASSVAGGSYNEQFF
TRBV7-7 CASSLDSGTYQETQYF
TRBV27 CASRLAGPFYEQYF
TRBV13 CASSLGAGGSYEQYF
TRBV13 CASSASGGLETQYF
TRBV4-2 CASSQHGTGGDHYTEAFF
TRBV27 CASSLYRVLQNTEAFF
TRBV27 CASSQGPEQFF
TRBV28 CASSLHKYREGLGQPQHF
TRBV25-1 CASVQRTDYTDTQYF
TRBV5-5 CASRTGTGSNYGYTF
TRBV4-2 CASSQEPPGGRTDTQYF
TRBV5-1 CASSLAVLADTEAFF
TRBV7-9 CASSFSGGSGNTIYF
TRBV2 CASSDTTGTGKYNEQFF
TRBV4-2 CASSHRQGNTEAFF
TRBV7-2 CASSPIGEGQFF
TRBV27 CASSPRLAGTYEQYF
TRBV28 CASSAVTGPNEKLFF
TRBV14 CASSQVGDSPYEQYF
TRBV10-2 CASFGGTSGSFEQYF
TRBV6-4 CASSEVFSGSLDEQFF
TRBV28 CAGSGGDQPQHF
TRBV6-4 CASSDSRGNEQFF
TRBV27 CASSLSGTGLDEQFF
TRBV29-1 CSVAGTGKSYEQYF
TRBV5-1 CASSLREGGTGELFF
TRBV27 CASSSLRGGYTEAFF
TRBV28 CASSLRVPRYNEQFF
TRBV5-4 CASSDGLWTSGRSDTQYF
TRBV10-3 CAIKLSDRGLGNTIYF
TRBV6-1 CASSGGDGTNSPLHF
TRBV30 CAWSTSFAGTSGNNEQFF
TRBV29-1 CSVEQNYEQYF
TRBV19 CASHIGRTGTEAFF
TRBV5-1 CASSLGGATNEKLFF
TRBV4-2 CASSQGGTGEEKLFF
TRBV15 CATSRAGTGFGPRRIINQPQHF
TRBV28 CASSWGGTYTGELFF
TRBV27 CASRGSSTGELFF
TRBV28 CASTEGVVNTEAFF
TRBV10-3 CAISSPGTGSGYEQYF
TRBV2 CASQWTSDYEQYF
TRBV18 CASSQMSGGTSTDTQYF
TRBV11-2 CASSFEQGENYEQYF
TRBV6-1 CASSEGTGTGVEKLFF
TRBV27 CASTDRLDTEAFF